This TCR beta chain emerged from a study of post-analysis software for immune sequencing data. Researchers reported that TCR beta cDNA libraries carried unique molecular identifiers. TCRdb reprocessed the PCR reads via MiXCR and lists one record per CDR3 protein. The sample records 150,000 or so distinct CDR3 sequences, about 36% being singletons. The germline CDR1 and CDR2 sequences are DFQATT and SNEGSKA (reference sequence). J was trimmed by 1 base and V by 0 bases; bases with no gene match: 8. This CDR3 comprises 16 residues. Sequences were derived from blood, sampled after autologous hematopoietic stem cell transplantation. The TCR was taken from a girl aged 5 to 17 with multiple sclerosis. V is TRBV20-1 and J is TRBJ2-5, with 7 nucleotides matching TRBD1. CDR3 DNA: TGCAGTGCTAGAGAACAGGGGCGAATACCCCAAGAGACCCAGTACTTC. Translated: CSAREQGRIPQETQYF.